These T cell receptor beta chains were read from a single sample in a study of regulatory T cells in long-lasting Graves disease. TCRdb re-called the multiplex PCR reads with MiXCR, one entry per CDR3 protein. The sample includes 350,000 to 500,000 distinct CDR3 sequences, approximately 16% of them seen just once. Another study also made use of these data, one on T cells in Graves' hyperthyroidism and ophthalmopathy.

Source: peripheral blood mononuclear cells (PBMCs), taken at new diagnosis, from a patient treated with antithyroid drugs. The origin of the receptors is a woman aged 25 to 39 with Graves disease. Each CDR3 is given with its conserved first and last residue. The D gene is left open where the match is weak. Size is omitted from some rows. Given values are once, few, many or a class for expanded clones.

many | TRBJ2-5 | TRBV3-1 | 11 | - | TGTGCCAGCAGCCATACAGGGACCCAGTACTTC | CASSHTGTQYF
many | TRBJ1-2 | TRBV6-1 | 16 | TRBD1 | TGTGCCAGCAGCTCAGCTCCGGGACAGGGTGATTATGGCTACACCTTC | CASSSAPGQGDYGYTF
- | TRBJ1-5 | TRBV2 | 17 | - | TGTGCCAGTAGTATGTTGGGAATAGGGTATAGCAATCAGCCCCAGCATTTT | CASSMLGIGYSNQPQHF
many | TRBJ1-1 | TRBV12-5 | 17 | - | TGTGCTAGTGGTCTCGACTCCCTTCGCCCACCGGGCACTGAAGCTTTCTTT | CASGLDSLRPPGTEAFF
- | TRBJ1-5 | TRBV19 | 15 | TRBD1 | TGTGCCAGTAGTATAGGGGACAGGGGCAATCAGCCCCAGCATTTT | CASSIGDRGNQPQHF
many | TRBJ2-4 | TRBV2 | 10 | - | TGTGCCAGCAGCTCTTTTAGATTGAGGTTC | CASSSFRLRF
- | TRBJ2-7 | TRBV10-3 | 15 | - | TGTGCCATCAGTGCGACCGGTGGACGGACCTACGAGCAGTACTTC | CAISATGGRTYEQYF
few | TRBJ2-1 | TRBV3-2 | 16 | - | TGTGCCAGCAGTACCCCGGGGGCGGGAGGTTACAATGAGCAGTTCTTC | CASSTPGAGGYNEQFF
many | TRBJ2-7 | TRBV4-1 | 16 | TRBD1 | TGCGCCAGCAGCCAAGATTCAGGGGGACAGATCTACGAGCAGTACTTC | CASSQDSGGQIYEQYF
many | TRBJ2-5 | TRBV30 | 15 | TRBD2 | TGTGCCTGGAGTGGCGGGAGGCTCCCCCAGGAGACCCAGTACTTC | CAWSGGRLPQETQYF
- | TRBJ2-3 | TRBV19 | 16 | - | TGTGCCAGTAAGCGCCTTGATGGGGAAAGCACAGATACGCAGTATTTT | CASKRLDGESTDTQYF
many | TRBJ1-2 | TRBV12-3/TRBV12-4 | 12 | - | TGTGCCAGCAGTTCGGTCGGGGGGAGCTACACCTTC | CASSSVGGSYTF
few | TRBJ1-4 | TRBV5-4 | 14 | - | TGTGCCAGCAGCAGGGACCGAACGGATGAAAAACTGTTTTTT | CASSRDRTDEKLFF
- | TRBJ2-7 | TRBV12-3/TRBV12-4 | 16 | TRBD2 | TGTGCCAGCAGTACCCACGGGACTAGCGGAGCCTACGAGCAGTACTTC | CASSTHGTSGAYEQYF
many | TRBJ1-5 | TRBV12-3/TRBV12-4 | 15 | - | TGTGCCAGCTCACTTCGGGCAGTTAGCAATCAGCCCCAGCATTTT | CASSLRAVSNQPQHF
- | TRBJ1-2 | TRBV20-1 | 14 | - | TGCAGTGCAACCCTGGGGGGGGTAGGGTATGGCTACACCTTC | CSATLGGVGYGYTF
few | TRBJ1-2 | TRBV4-3 | 14 | - | TGCGCCAGCAGCCAAGACAGGGCGGGCTATGGCTACACCTTC | CASSQDRAGYGYTF
many | TRBJ2-7 | TRBV20-1 | 12 | - | TGCAGTGCTAGAGATGGCGGGGTAGAGCAGTACTTC | CSARDGGVEQYF
few | TRBJ2-5 | TRBV6-2/TRBV6-3 | 17 | TRBD2 | TGTGCCAGCAGCTCCGGACTAGCGGGGGTATTGAGGGAGACCCAGTACTTC | CASSSGLAGVLRETQYF
many | TRBJ2-7 | TRBV10-3 | 14 | TRBD2 | TGTGCCATCAGCCCAATAGCGGGAGAGGAAGGGCAGTACTTC | CAISPIAGEEGQYF
- | TRBJ1-5 | TRBV10-3 | 16 | - | TGTGCCATCAGTGAGCGGGGGACGGTCGGAGGTCAGCCCCAGCATTTT | CAISERGTVGGQPQHF
many | TRBJ2-2 | TRBV15 | 11 | - | TGTGCCCCGGGGGTCACCGGGGAGCTGTTTTTT | CAPGVTGELFF
- | TRBJ2-5 | TRBV7-2 | 16 | - | TGTGCCAGCAGCCCCCGAGCGGACAACCCCCAAGAGACCCAGTACTTC | CASSPRADNPQETQYF
few | TRBJ2-1 | TRBV6-2/TRBV6-3 | 13 | - | TGTGCCAGCAGTGTGGACGGGTACAATGAGCAGTTCTTC | CASSVDGYNEQFF
many | TRBJ1-1 | TRBV29-1 | 12 | - | TGCAGCGTGTTGACAGTGACCACTGAAGCTTTCTTT | CSVLTVTTEAFF
many | TRBJ2-1 | TRBV27 | 11 | - | TGTGCCATCGCAACGTACAATGAGCAGTTCTTC | CAIATYNEQFF
- | TRBJ2-5 | TRBV11-3 | 17 | - | TGTGCCAGCAGCTTAGGGGCGTGGGTGGCACAGCAAGAGACCCAGTACTTC | CASSLGAWVAQQETQYF
many | TRBJ2-7 | TRBV27 | 13 | - | TGTGCCAGCAGTTTCACAGGTAAAGACGAGCAGTACTTC | CASSFTGKDEQYF
few | TRBJ2-7 | TRBV28 | 15 | TRBD2 | TGTGCCAGCAGTGCCACTAGCGGGGTTCCCTACGAGCAGTGCTTC | CASSATSGVPYEQCF
many | TRBJ2-5 | TRBV7-9 | 15 | TRBD2 | TGTGCCAGCAGCTTAGGGGCTAGCGGGCAAGAGACCCAGTACTTC | CASSLGASGQETQYF
few | TRBJ2-5 | TRBV20-1 | 14 | TRBD1 | TGCAGTGCTAGACTGACAGGGGTGCGAGAGACCCAGTACTTC | CSARLTGVRETQYF
- | TRBJ2-2 | TRBV20-1 | 14 | - | TGCAGTGCTAGTGTTAGGGGTTACACCGGGGAGCTGTTTTTT | CSASVRGYTGELFF
few | TRBJ2-2 | TRBV27 | 15 | TRBD2 | TGTGCCAGCAGTGTAGCGGGAGGCTTGGTCGGGGAGCTGTTTTTT | CASSVAGGLVGELFF
many | TRBJ2-7 | TRBV28 | 12 | - | TGTGCCAGCACCCAAACAGGGAACGAGCAGTACTTC | CASTQTGNEQYF
many | TRBJ2-7 | TRBV7-2 | 17 | - | TGTGCCAGCAGCTTAGTAGGGACAACTACAATATCCTACGAGCAGTACTTC | CASSLVGTTTISYEQYF
- | TRBJ2-5 | TRBV20-1 | 15 | TRBD2 | TGCAGTGCTCGGGTTTCTAGCGGAGTCCAAGAGACCCAGTACTTC | CSARVSSGVQETQYF
many | TRBJ1-1 | TRBV30 | 12 | - | TGTGCCTGGAGTGTCCAGACCTCTGAAGCTTTCTTT | CAWSVQTSEAFF
many | TRBJ2-2 | TRBV30 | 14 | - | TGTGCCTGGAATCGAGAGTTACGGACCGGGGAGCTGTTTTTT | CAWNRELRTGELFF
- | TRBJ2-5 | TRBV28 | 16 | TRBD2 | TGTGCCAGCAGTGAGCGGACTAGCGGGAGTGGAGAGACCCAGTACTTC | CASSERTSGSGETQYF
many | TRBJ1-1 | TRBV5-6 | 14 | - | TGTGCCAGCAGCATCGAGGGTGGGGGCACTGAAGCTTTCTTT | CASSIEGGGTEAFF
- | TRBJ1-5 | TRBV4-1 | 16 | - | TGCGCCAGCAGCCATTTCTCGGACACTAGCAATCAGCCCCAGCATTTT | CASSHFSDTSNQPQHF
many | TRBJ2-2 | TRBV3-1 | 16 | TRBD1 | TGTGCCAGCAGCGTTCGACAGGGTGGTGGCACCGGGGAGCTGTTTTTT | CASSVRQGGGTGELFF
many | TRBJ1-4 | TRBV7-2 | 16 | - | TGTGCCAGCAGCCCAGGGGACACCCCAACTAATGAAAAACTGTTTTTT | CASSPGDTPTNEKLFF
many | TRBJ2-1 | TRBV20-1 | 10 | - | TGCAGTGCCCTAAACAATGAGCAGTTCTTC | CSALNNEQFF
- | TRBJ1-2 | TRBV3-1 | 13 | - | TGTGCCAGCAGTGCCAGCAGCCCGTTGGGCTACACCTTC | CASSASSPLGYTF
many | TRBJ2-3 | TRBV5-1 | 14 | TRBD2 | TGTGCCAGCAGGCTAGCGGGACCCACAGATACGCAGTATTTT | CASRLAGPTDTQYF
- | TRBJ2-1 | TRBV5-1 | 14 | - | TGCGCCAGCACCCCAGAGGCCACCAACAATGAGCAGTTCTTC | CASTPEATNNEQFF
many | TRBJ2-7 | TRBV7-9 | 15 | TRBD1 | TGTGCCAGCAGCTCCACGGACAGGGGCAGGTACGAGCAGTACTTC | CASSSTDRGRYEQYF
- | TRBJ1-2 | TRBV3-1 | 13 | - | TGTGCCAGCAGCCTACAGGGTTCGGGAGGCTACACCTTC | CASSLQGSGGYTF
many | TRBJ2-7 | TRBV28 | 11 | - | TGTGCCAGCAGTGTCGGACTAGAGCAGTACTTC | CASSVGLEQYF
many | TRBJ1-5 | TRBV7-6 | 15 | TRBD1 | TGTGCCAGCAGCTCTCGGGACAGGGTCGGCCAGCCCCAGCATTTT | CASSSRDRVGQPQHF
- | TRBJ2-6 | TRBV4-3 | 15 | - | TGCGCCAGCAGCCAAGATGACTCTGGGGCCAACGTCCTGACTTTC | CASSQDDSGANVLTF
many | TRBJ1-2 | TRBV10-3 | 15 | - | TGTGCCATCAGTGAGCCTAACCAGGGAGAACATGGCTACACCTTC | CAISEPNQGEHGYTF
many | TRBJ2-5 | TRBV20-1 | 15 | - | TGCAGTGCTGCTCACAGGGTCAGCGGACAAGAGACCCAGTACTTC | CSAAHRVSGQETQYF
- | TRBJ2-7 | TRBV20-1 | 17 | TRBD2 | TGCAGTGCCATCCACGTGGGGGGCGCGGGACTAGCGAAGGAGCAGTACTTC | CSAIHVGGAGLAKEQYF
many | TRBJ2-7 | TRBV6-1 | 13 | TRBD2 | TGTGCCAGCGCGGTGCGGGAGGCCTACGAGCAGTACTTC | CASAVREAYEQYF
many | TRBJ2-1 | TRBV28 | 15 | TRBD2 | TGTGCCAGCAGATTTAGACTAGCGGGAGACAATGAGCAGTTCTTC | CASRFRLAGDNEQFF
- | TRBJ1-2 | TRBV6-1 | 15 | - | TGTGCCAGCAGTGAAGCCGGGTCAGGCAGCTATGGCTACACCTTC | CASSEAGSGSYGYTF
- | TRBJ1-2 | TRBV7-2 | 14 | - | TGTGCCAGCACCCTACTTGGACAGATCTATGGCTACACCTTC | CASTLLGQIYGYTF